This paragraph reports one TCR beta chain. As yet, its antigen is unknown. The repertoire was sequenced with immunoSEQ multiplex PCR; TCRdb's copy has only in-frame clones and lacks some. Of about 220,000 clones listed, roughly 83% are singletons. CDR3 length: 11 residues. In germline, CDR1 is MNHEY, CDR2 SVGAGI. V was trimmed by 2 bases and J by 6 bases, leaving 5 bases between them. This sample stems from a study of cytomegalovirus exposure and HLA in healthy donors. In the study overall: The same platform was used for the 100 to 150 validation repertoires as for the roughly 670 first-cohort repertoires, as reported in a later analysis. Notes on the study in general: Most TCR sequences were uncommon, yet certain public TCRs appeared in many donors. In vitro checks showed that three CMV-associated chains really do target CMV antigens.

This chain joins TRBV6-5 and TRBJ2-7; D is uncertain. The receptor comes from a woman aged 25-40 years in good health and CMV-seropositive. The sequenced sample was PBMCs. CDR3 nucleotide sequence: TGTGCCAGCAGTTACAAGAGCGAGCAGTACTTC. This gives the protein CASSYKSEQYF.